This TCR beta chain was obtained from a study of cytomegalovirus exposure and HLA in healthy donors. Notes on the study in general: TCR beta V- and J-gene trimming was later associated with a missense DCLRE1C variant. Sequences of the TCR beta chain were said to predict the HLA-A and HLA-B alleles of most subjects accurately.

As regards this clone: Its specificity is unknown.

Trimming removed 4 bases at V and 2 bases at J, with 10 bases between. This CDR3 is 13 amino acids long. Germline assignment: CDR1 SGHRS and CDR2 YFSETQ. The PCR contained 60 Vbeta and 13 Jbeta primers. Source study methods: A later analysis counted roughly 74 million unique TCR beta chains, some 12 million shared. Using immunoSEQ multiplex PCR, the repertoire was profiled, and TCRdb retains in-frame clones only, with some absent. The D gene and trimming were derived from the DNA, and the V and J assignments and clone size from that table. The top ten hold approximately 3% of the sample, which has about 110,000 clones, about 79% seen once.

V is TRBV5-1 and J is TRBJ2-7, with D maybe TRBD1 (6 bases). This TCR was recovered from a woman under 30 in good health and CMV-seropositive. The sequencing sample was made of PBMCs. This CDR3 is CASSPQGTYEQYF. CDR3 DNA sequence: TGCGCCAGCAGCCCACAGGGTACCTACGAGCAGTACTTC. Supplemented by reference TRBV5-1 and TRBJ2-7, the full variable domain reads KAGVTQTPRYLIKTRGQQVTLSCSPISGHRSVSWYQQTPGQGLQFLFEYFSETQRNKGNFPGRFSGRQFSNSRSEMNVSTLELGDSALYLCASSPQGTYEQYFGPGTRLTVT.